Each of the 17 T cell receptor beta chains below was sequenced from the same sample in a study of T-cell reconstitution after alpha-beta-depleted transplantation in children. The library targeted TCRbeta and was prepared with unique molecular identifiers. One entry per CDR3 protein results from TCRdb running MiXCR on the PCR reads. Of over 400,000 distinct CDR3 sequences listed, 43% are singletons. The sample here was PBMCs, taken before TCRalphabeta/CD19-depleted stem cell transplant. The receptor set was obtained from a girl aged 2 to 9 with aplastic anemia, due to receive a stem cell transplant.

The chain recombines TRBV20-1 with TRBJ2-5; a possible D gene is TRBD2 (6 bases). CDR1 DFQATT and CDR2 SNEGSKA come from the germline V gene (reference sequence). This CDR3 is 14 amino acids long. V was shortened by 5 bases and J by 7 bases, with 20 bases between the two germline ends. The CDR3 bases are TGCAGTGCTTATGTCGGGGTCACCGGGGGGACCCAGTACTTC. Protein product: CSAYVGVTGGTQYF.

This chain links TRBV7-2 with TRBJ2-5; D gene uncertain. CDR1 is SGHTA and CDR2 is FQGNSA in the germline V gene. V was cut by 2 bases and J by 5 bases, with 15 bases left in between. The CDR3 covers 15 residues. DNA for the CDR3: TGTGCCAGCAGCTTACGGGCAGGACCGGCGGAGACCCAGTACTTC. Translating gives CASSLRAGPAETQYF. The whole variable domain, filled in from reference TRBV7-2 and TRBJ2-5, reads GAGVSQSPSNKVTEKGKDVELRCDPISGHTALYWYRQSLGQGLEFLIYFQGNSAPDKSGLPSDRFSAERTGGSVSTLTIQRTQQEDSAVYLCASSLRAGPAETQYFGPGTRLLVL.

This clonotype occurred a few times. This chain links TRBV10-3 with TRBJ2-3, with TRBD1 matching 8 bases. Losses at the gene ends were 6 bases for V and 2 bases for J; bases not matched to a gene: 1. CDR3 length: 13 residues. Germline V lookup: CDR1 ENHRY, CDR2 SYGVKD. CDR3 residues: CAIRTGATDTQYF. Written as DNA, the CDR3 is TGTGCCATCAGGACAGGGGCCACAGATACGCAGTATTTT.

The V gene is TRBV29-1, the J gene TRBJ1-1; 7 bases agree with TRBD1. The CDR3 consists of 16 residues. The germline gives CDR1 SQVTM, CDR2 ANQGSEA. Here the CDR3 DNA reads TGCAGGTTAAACCCTTCGACAGGGCGAATGAACACTGAAGCTTTCTTT. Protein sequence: CRLNPSTGRMNTEAFF.

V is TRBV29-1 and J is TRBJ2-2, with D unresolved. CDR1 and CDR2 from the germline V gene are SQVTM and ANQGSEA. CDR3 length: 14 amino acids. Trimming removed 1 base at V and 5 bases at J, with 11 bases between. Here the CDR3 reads CSVEVWPETGELFF. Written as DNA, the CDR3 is TGCAGCGTTGAAGTTTGGCCCGAGACCGGGGAGCTGTTTTTT.

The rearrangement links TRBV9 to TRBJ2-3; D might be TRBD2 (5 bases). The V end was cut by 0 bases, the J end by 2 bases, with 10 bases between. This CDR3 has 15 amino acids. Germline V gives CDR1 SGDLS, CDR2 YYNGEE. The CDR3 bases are TGTGCCAGCAGCGTAGCGGCGGGCTTCACAGATACGCAGTATTTT. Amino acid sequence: CASSVAAGFTDTQYF. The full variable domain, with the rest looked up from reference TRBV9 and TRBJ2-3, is DSGVTQTPKHLITATGQRVTLRCSPRSGDLSVYWYQQSLDQGLQFLIQYYNGEERAKGNILERFSAQQFPDLHSELNLSSLELGDSALYFCASSVAAGFTDTQYFGPGTRLTVL.

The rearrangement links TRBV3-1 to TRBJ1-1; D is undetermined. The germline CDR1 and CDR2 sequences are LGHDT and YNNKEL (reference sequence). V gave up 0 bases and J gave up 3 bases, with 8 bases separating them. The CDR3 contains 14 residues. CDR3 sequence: CASSQDTGYTEAFF. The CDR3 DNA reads TGTGCCAGCAGCCAAGATACGGGCTACACTGAAGCTTTCTTT.

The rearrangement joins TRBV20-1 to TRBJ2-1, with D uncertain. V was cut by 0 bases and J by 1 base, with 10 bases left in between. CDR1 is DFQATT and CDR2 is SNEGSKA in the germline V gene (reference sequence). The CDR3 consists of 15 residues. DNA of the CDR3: TGCAGTGCTAGAGATCGGGCAGAATCCTACAATGAGCAGTTCTTC. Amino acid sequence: CSARDRAESYNEQFF.

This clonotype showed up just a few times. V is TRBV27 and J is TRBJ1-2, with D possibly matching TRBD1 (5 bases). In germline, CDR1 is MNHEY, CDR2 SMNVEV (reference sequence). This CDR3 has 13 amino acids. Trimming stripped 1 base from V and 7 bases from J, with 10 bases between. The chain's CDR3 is CASSLFPGLGYTF. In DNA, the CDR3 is TGTGCCAGCAGTTTATTCCCAGGGCTTGGCTACACCTTC.

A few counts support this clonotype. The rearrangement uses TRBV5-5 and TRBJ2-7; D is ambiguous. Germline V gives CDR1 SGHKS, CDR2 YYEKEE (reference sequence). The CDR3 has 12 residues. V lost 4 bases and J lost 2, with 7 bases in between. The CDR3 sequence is CASSADTYEQYF. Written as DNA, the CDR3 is TGTGCCAGCAGCGCCGACACCTACGAGCAGTACTTC.

The CDR3 sequence is CASSLAGQYVTGELFF. The CDR3 coding sequence is TGCGCCAGCAGCTTGGCCGGGCAGTATGTAACCGGGGAGCTGTTTTTT. V is TRBV5-1 and J is TRBJ2-2; no reliable D call. The CDR3 loop spans 16 amino acids. The V gene lost 0 bases and the J gene lost 5 bases, with 14 bases spanning the gap. In germline, CDR1 is SGHRS, CDR2 YFSETQ. The variable domain in full, completed from reference TRBV5-1 and TRBJ2-2, reads KAGVTQTPRYLIKTRGQQVTLSCSPISGHRSVSWYQQTPGQGLQFLFEYFSETQRNKGNFPGRFSGRQFSNSRSEMNVSTLELGDSALYLCASSLAGQYVTGELFFGEGSRLTVL.

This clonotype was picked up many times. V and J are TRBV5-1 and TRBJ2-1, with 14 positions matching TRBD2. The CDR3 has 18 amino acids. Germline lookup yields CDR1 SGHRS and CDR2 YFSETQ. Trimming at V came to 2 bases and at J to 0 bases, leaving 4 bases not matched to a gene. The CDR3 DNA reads TGCGCCAGCAGCTTCCGACTAGCGGGAGGGAGCTCCTACAATGAGCAGTTCTTC. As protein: CASSFRLAGGSSYNEQFF.

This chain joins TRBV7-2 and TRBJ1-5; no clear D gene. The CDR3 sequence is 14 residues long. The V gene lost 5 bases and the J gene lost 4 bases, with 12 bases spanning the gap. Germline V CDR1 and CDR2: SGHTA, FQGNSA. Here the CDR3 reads CASSIGGRNQPQHF. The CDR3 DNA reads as TGTGCCAGCAGCATAGGAGGTAGGAATCAGCCCCAGCATTTT.

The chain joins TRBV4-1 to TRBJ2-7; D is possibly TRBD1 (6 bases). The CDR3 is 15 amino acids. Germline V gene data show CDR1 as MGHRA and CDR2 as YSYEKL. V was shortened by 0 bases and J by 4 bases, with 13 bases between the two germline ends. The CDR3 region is CASSQDGRQGYEQYF. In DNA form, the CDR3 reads TGCGCCAGCAGCCAAGATGGCCGTCAGGGGTACGAGCAGTACTTC.

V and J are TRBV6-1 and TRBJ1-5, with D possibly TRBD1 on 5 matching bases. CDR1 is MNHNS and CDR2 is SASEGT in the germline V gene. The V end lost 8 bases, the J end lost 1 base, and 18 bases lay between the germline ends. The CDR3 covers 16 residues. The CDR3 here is CASGPLSRGSNQPQHF. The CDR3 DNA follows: TGTGCCAGCGGCCCTTTAAGTAGGGGAAGCAATCAGCCCCAGCATTTT.

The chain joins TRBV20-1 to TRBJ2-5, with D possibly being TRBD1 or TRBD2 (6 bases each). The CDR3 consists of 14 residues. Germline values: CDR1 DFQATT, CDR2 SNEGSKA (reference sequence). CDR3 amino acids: CGGQPLWEFRTQYF. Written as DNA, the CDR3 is TGCGGGGGGCAGCCTCTTTGGGAGTTTCGGACCCAGTACTTC.

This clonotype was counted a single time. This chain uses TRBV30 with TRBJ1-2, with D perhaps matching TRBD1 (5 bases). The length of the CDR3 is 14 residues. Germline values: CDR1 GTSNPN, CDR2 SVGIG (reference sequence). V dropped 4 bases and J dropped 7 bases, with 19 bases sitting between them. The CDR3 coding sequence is TGTGCCTGGATGCCCGGGACGTCAGGTTTTGGCTACACCTTC. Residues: CAWMPGTSGFGYTF.